Shown below are 32 T cell receptor beta chains from a single sample sequenced in a study of vaccination effects on CD4 cells after COVID-19. A roughly 11-day culture period preceded the isolation of CD4+ T cells. Measured with immunoSEQ multiplex PCR; TCRdb has only the in-frame clones, and not every one. The data contain roughly 50,000 clones, about 67% of them singletons. Their cognate antigens are unknown. Sequenced here: CD4+ T cells from PBMCs cultured without peptide, sampled before COVID-19 vaccination. The receptors were gathered from a human donor who received a COVID-19 vaccine.

V and J are TRBV9 and TRBJ1-1, with D unresolved. The CDR3 length is 14 residues. Between the trimmed V and J ends, which lost 2 bases and 0 bases, there was a span of 8 bases. The germline V gene has CDR1 SGDLS and CDR2 YYNGEE. The CDR3 reads CASSVPLLNTEAFF. The CDR3 DNA follows: TGTGCCAGCAGCGTCCCCCTGTTGAACACTGAAGCTTTCTTT. The full variable domain, in which reference TRBV9 and TRBJ1-1 provide the parts outside the CDR3, is DSGVTQTPKHLITATGQRVTLRCSPRSGDLSVYWYQQSLDQGLQFLIQYYNGEERAKGNILERFSAQQFPDLHSELNLSSLELGDSALYFCASSVPLLNTEAFFGQGTRLTVV.

The chain recombines TRBV19 with TRBJ1-5; D gene unclear. In germline, CDR1 is LNHDA, CDR2 SQIVND (reference sequence). V was clipped by 2 bases and J by 4 bases, with 6 bases between them. The CDR3 totals 13 residues. As DNA, the CDR3 is TGTGCCAGTAGTATATCCCGTAATCAGCCCCAGCATTTT. This gives the protein CASSISRNQPQHF.

The chain employs TRBV6-5 and TRBJ1-2; TRBD1 agrees at 8 bases. CDR3 length: 14 residues. Germline V CDR1 and CDR2: MNHEY, SVGAGI. With 5 bases clipped from V and 3 bases from J, the junction kept 5 bases outside the gene matches. The CDR3 is CASSHQQGDYGYTF. The CDR3 coding sequence is TGTGCCAGCAGTCACCAACAGGGGGACTATGGCTACACCTTC.

The gene calls are TRBV6-5 and TRBJ2-1, with 7 nucleotides matching TRBD2. CDR3 length equals 15 residues. V was pared by 6 bases and J by 8 bases, with 13 bases of the junction left unmatched. Germline V CDR1 and CDR2: MNHEY, SVGAGI. CDR3 coding DNA: TGTGCCAGCAGACCTATGGGGGTGAGCGGGGATGAGCAGTTCTTC. Its translation is CASRPMGVSGDEQFF.

The chain combines TRBV18 with TRBJ1-5; a possible D gene is TRBD1 (6 bases). V lost 4 bases and J lost 7, with 20 bases in between. CDR1 and CDR2 (germline): KGHSH, LQKENI. The CDR3 contains 16 residues. The DNA for the CDR3 is TGTGCCAGCTCACAAAGCACCCGGGACACGGGGCAGCCCCAGCATTTT. Translation gives CASSQSTRDTGQPQHF. The full variable domain, rest sourced from reference TRBV18 and TRBJ1-5, is NAGVMQNPRHLVRRRGQEARLRCSPMKGHSHVYWYRQLPEEGLKFMVYLQKENIIDESGMPKERFSAEFPKEGPSILRIQQVVRGDSAAYFCASSQSTRDTGQPQHFGDGTRLSIL.

The chain has TRBV21-1 and TRBJ1-1; no check of the table's D call, TRBD1, against the DNA was made. TRBV21-1 is a pseudogene locus. The CDR3 totals 14 residues. CDR3 region: CASRDRVKNTEAFF. The CDR3 DNA follows: TGTGCCAGCAGAGACAGGGTAAAGAACACTGAAGCTTTCTTT.

In this sample, this clone turned up once. The chain employs TRBV28 and TRBJ1-3; D remains unclear. Germline-derived CDR1 and CDR2 are MDHEN and SYDVKM. V shed 6 bases and J shed 3 bases, with 6 bases lying between them. The CDR3 contains 12 residues. CDR3 nucleotide sequence: TGTGCCAGCAGCGAATTTGGAAACACCATATATTTT. It yields the protein CASSEFGNTIYF.

V and J are TRBV6-5 and TRBJ1-1; 7 bases agree with TRBD1. V gave up 5 bases and J gave up 1 base; unmatched junction bases: 7. Looked up from germline, CDR1 is MNHEY and CDR2 is SVGAGI. CDR3 size: 15 residues. CDR3: CASSTRQGGNTEAFF. DNA of the CDR3: TGTGCCAGCAGTACAAGACAGGGAGGGAACACTGAAGCTTTCTTT.

This clone was seen only a few times. The chain recombines TRBV6-6 with TRBJ2-3; 9 positions match TRBD2. Per germline, CDR1 MNHNY and CDR2 SVGAGI (reference sequence). The CDR3 contains 14 residues. V trimming: 5 bases; J trimming: 4 bases; junction bases outside the gene matches: 4. The CDR3 loop reads CASSPGLASDTQYF. CDR3 nucleotides: TGTGCCAGCAGTCCCGGACTAGCGTCAGATACGCAGTATTTT.

The chain joins TRBV5-1 to TRBJ2-3; D is possibly TRBD2 (7 bases). CDR3 length: 17 residues. V was clipped by 2 bases and J by 4 bases, with 20 bases between them. Per germline, CDR1 SGHRS and CDR2 YFSETQ. CDR3 residues: CASSFDPSGGGADTQYF. The CDR3 bases are TGCGCCAGCAGCTTTGATCCCTCCGGCGGGGGCGCAGATACGCAGTATTTT.

On this clone: At one end, the junction sequence differs from germline, possibly due to a read error. The rearrangement joins TRBV7-9 to TRBJ2-3; D remains ambiguous. Germline CDR1 reads SEHNR; CDR2 reads FQNEAQ (reference sequence). This CDR3 has 12 amino acids. DNA of the CDR3: TGTGCAAGCAGCCCCTTAGGGGATACGCAGTATTTT. Translated, it gives CASSPLGDTQYF.

The chain joins TRBV3-1 (or the pseudogene TRBV3-2) to TRBJ2-6, with D uncertain. Germline V gene sequence: CDR1 LGHDT, CDR2 YNNKEL (reference sequence). The V end was cut by 7 bases, the J end by 0 bases, with 7 bases between. This CDR3 has 14 residues. CDR3 region: CASTPRSGANVLTF. The CDR3 DNA reads as TGTGCCAGCACCCCCCGCTCTGGGGCCAACGTCCTGACTTTC.

This rearrangement joins TRBV28 to TRBJ2-7, with 9 bases matching TRBD2. V dropped 5 bases and J dropped 0; count of bases not matched to a gene: 2. The CDR3 length is 14 residues. Per the germline V gene, CDR1 is MDHEN and CDR2 is SYDVKM. CDR3: CASSVSGGSYEQYF. As DNA, the CDR3 is TGTGCCAGCAGTGTTAGCGGGGGCTCCTACGAGCAGTACTTC.

The table lists this clone with a count of one. Other nucleotide sequences in the sample specify the same CDR3. DNA of the CDR3: TGCGCCAGCAGCTTGGTAGGAGGTTACGAGCAGTACTTC. Protein product: CASSLVGGYEQYF. The chain is built from TRBV5-1 and TRBJ2-7, with D perhaps TRBD2 (5 bases). The CDR3 extends over 13 amino acids. Trimming took 0 bases from V and 4 from J, leaving 8 bases between them. CDR1 SGHRS and CDR2 YFSETQ come from the germline V gene.

The chain is built from TRBV18 and TRBJ1-1; a possible D gene is TRBD1 (5 bases). The CDR3 loop spans 13 amino acids. Germline CDR1 and CDR2: KGHSH and LQKENI. The V end was cut by 6 bases, the J end by 11 bases, with 19 bases between. CDR3 region: CASSPAVGTMAFF. The DNA of the CDR3 is TGTGCCAGCTCCCCCGCGGTGGGGACTATGGCTTTCTTT. The full variable domain, its missing parts supplied by reference TRBV18 and TRBJ1-1, is NAGVMQNPRHLVRRRGQEARLRCSPMKGHSHVYWYRQLPEEGLKFMVYLQKENIIDESGMPKERFSAEFPKEGPSILRIQQVVRGDSAAYFCASSPAVGTMAFFGQGTRLTVV.

This chain joins TRBV14 and TRBJ2-1; 7 nucleotides agree with TRBD2. CDR1 is SGHDN and CDR2 is FVKESK in the germline V gene. The trim removed 1 base at V and 9 bases at J, leaving 6 bases unmatched. The CDR3 spans 14 residues. The CDR3 loop reads CASSQGWERGEQFF. The CDR3 DNA is TGTGCCAGCAGCCAAGGGTGGGAGCGGGGTGAGCAGTTCTTC.

The chain employs TRBV27 and TRBJ1-2; TRBD1 is a possible D gene (5 bases). V lost 2 bases and J 3 bases, leaving 16 bases between the germline ends. The germline gives CDR1 MNHEY, CDR2 SMNVEV (reference sequence). The CDR3 has 16 amino acids. The CDR3 region has the DNA TGTGCCAGCAGTTTAGACGCGGGGGGATTGGACTATGGCTACACCTTC. Its protein product is CASSLDAGGLDYGYTF.

This clone was observed once. The V and J genes are TRBV23-1 and TRBJ1-1; possible D gene TRBD1, 5 bases. TRBV23-1 carries the ORF label, with uncertain function. Trimming shortened V by 2 bases and J by 10 bases, and 11 bases separated the two germline ends. The CDR3 length is 12 residues. The CDR3 coding sequence is TGCGCCAGCAGTCAAATAGCCCAGGGAGCTTTCTTT. This sequence encodes CASSQIAQGAFF.

The J gene is TRBJ2-2, the V gene TRBV7-9; 11 nucleotides match TRBD2. Germline CDR1 reads SEHNR; CDR2 reads FQNEAQ (reference sequence). Trimming at V came to 3 bases and at J to 6 bases, leaving 3 bases not matched to a gene. The CDR3 extends over 15 amino acids. The CDR3 sequence is CASSFSGGASGELFF. CDR3 coding DNA: TGTGCCAGCAGCTTTAGCGGGGGGGCCTCCGGGGAGCTGTTTTTT.

The chain links TRBV5-4 to TRBJ2-1, with 10 bases that match TRBD2. Germline CDR1 reads SGHNT; CDR2 reads YYREEE (reference sequence). This CDR3 region has 14 residues. V lost 4 bases and J lost 4; bases outside the gene matches: 2. This CDR3 is CASSRTSGYNEQFF. For the CDR3, the DNA is TGTGCCAGCAGCCGGACTAGCGGTTACAATGAGCAGTTCTTC.

V gene TRBV28 combines with J gene TRBJ1-6; D gene uncertain. The V end lost 2 bases, the J end lost 14 bases, and 10 bases lay between the germline ends. This CDR3 has 12 amino acids. Germline V gene sequence: CDR1 MDHEN, CDR2 SYDVKM. The CDR3 DNA reads as TGTGCCAGCAGTTTAGAAGTTGGAACCCTCCACTTT. This translates into CASSLEVGTLHF.

The genes are TRBV6-5 and TRBJ1-1, with D possibly being TRBD1 (6 bases). Trimming took off 8 bases at V and 5 bases at J, with 9 bases between the two ends. CDR1 and CDR2 from the germline V gene are MNHEY and SVGAGI. This CDR3 region has 11 residues. CDR3 protein: CASEQGTEAFF. The CDR3, as DNA: TGTGCCAGCGAGCAGGGGACTGAAGCTTTCTTT.

The genes are TRBV7-2 and TRBJ1-6; 11 bases are a match to TRBD1. V was clipped by 5 bases and J by 6 bases; unmatched bases: 9. Germline loops: CDR1 SGHTA, CDR2 FQGNSA. The CDR3 contains 17 residues. In DNA form, the CDR3 reads TGTGCCAGCAGCCCATGGACAGGGGGCTACGGTAATTCACCCCTCCACTTT. Translated, it gives CASSPWTGGYGNSPLHF.

This chain links TRBV12-5 with TRBJ2-2, with TRBD2 matching 10 bases. J gave up 0 bases and V 6 bases, and 4 bases lay outside the gene matches. Germline V gene data show CDR1 as LGHNT and CDR2 as FRNRAP. This CDR3 has 16 amino acids. The CDR3 bases are TGTGCTAGTGGCAACCTAGCGGGGGCGAACACCGGGGAGCTGTTTTTT. Protein sequence: CASGNLAGANTGELFF. Variable domain in full (rest from reference TRBV12-5 and TRBJ2-2): DARVTQTPRHKVTEMGQEVTMRCQPILGHNTVFWYRQTMMQGLELLAYFRNRAPLDDSGMPKDRFSAEMPDATLATLKIQPSEPRDSAVYFCASGNLAGANTGELFFGEGSRLTVL.

The chain couples TRBV18 to TRBJ2-5, with D perhaps given as TRBD1 or TRBD2 (5 bases each). V was shortened by 3 bases and J by 3 bases, with 8 bases between the two germline ends. The CDR3 length is 13 residues. In germline, CDR1 is KGHSH, CDR2 LQKENI. CDR3 coding DNA: TGTGCCAGCTCACCCGGGACCGAAGAGACCCAGTACTTC. It yields the protein CASSPGTEETQYF.

This chain joins TRBV30 and TRBJ2-7; TRBD2 matches 9 bases. This CDR3 contains 12 residues. J lost 3 bases, V lost 4 bases, and 1 base had no gene match. CDR1 is GTSNPN, CDR2 SVGIG, per germline (reference sequence). In nucleotides, the CDR3 is TGTGCCTGGAATAGCGGGAGCTACGAGCAGTACTTC. Protein: CAWNSGSYEQYF. Filled out from reference TRBV30 and TRBJ2-7, the complete variable domain reads SQTIHQWPATLVQPVGSPLSLECTVEGTSNPNLYWYRQAAGRGLQLLFYSVGIGQISSEVPQNLSASRPQDRQFILSSKKLLLSDSGFYLCAWNSGSYEQYFGPGTRLTVT.

The gene calls are TRBV5-4 and TRBJ1-2; TRBD1 agrees at 9 bases. This CDR3 spans 12 amino acids. The trim removed 4 bases at V and 10 bases at J, leaving 5 bases unmatched. Looked up from germline, CDR1 is SGHNT and CDR2 is YYREEE (reference sequence). CDR3 sequence reads: CASSIRTGDYTF. As DNA, the CDR3 is TGTGCCAGCAGCATCCGGACAGGGGACTACACCTTC.

This chain joins TRBV24-1 and TRBJ1-5, with D uncertain. The V end lost 5 bases, the J end lost 4 bases, and 8 bases lay between the germline ends. CDR1 KGHDR and CDR2 SFDVKD come from the germline V gene. This CDR3 has 13 amino acids. CDR3 sequence: CATSVRENQPQHF. The CDR3 DNA reads TGTGCCACCAGTGTGCGGGAGAATCAGCCCCAGCATTTT.

The rearrangement joins TRBV27 to TRBJ2-1; D is unresolved. The germline V and J ends were trimmed by 4 bases and 5 bases, with 3 bases remaining between them. CDR1 MNHEY and CDR2 SMNVEV come from the germline V gene (reference sequence). The CDR3 is made up of 11 amino acids. CDR3 in amino acids: CASSYHNEQFF. The CDR3 coding sequence is TGTGCCAGCAGTTACCACAATGAGCAGTTCTTC.

In regard to this clone: The sample carries other DNA sequences with the same CDR3. This chain uses TRBV6-1 with TRBJ1-2; D might be TRBD1 (5 bases). Germline V gene lookup returns CDR1 MNHNS and CDR2 SASEGT. The length of the CDR3 is 14 residues. Trimming took 0 bases from V and 4 from J, leaving 9 bases between them. CDR3 protein: CASSEAGGLYGYTF. CDR3 bases: TGTGCCAGCAGTGAAGCCGGGGGACTCTATGGCTACACCTTC.

The chain has TRBV7-9 and TRBJ1-3; 10 positions match TRBD1. Germline values: CDR1 SEHNR, CDR2 FQNEAQ (reference sequence). CDR3 length: 17 amino acids. The V gene end was trimmed by 2 bases and the J gene end by 4 bases; junction bases not matched to a gene: 8. The CDR3 DNA follows: TGTGCCAGCAGCTTATTCTCGGGACAGGGGTTCGGAAACACCATATATTTT. This translates into CASSLFSGQGFGNTIYF.

V and J are TRBV5-1 and TRBJ2-2; 10 bases match TRBD2. The CDR3 totals 16 residues. In germline, CDR1 is SGHRS, CDR2 YFSETQ. V lost 3 bases, J lost 0 bases, and 2 bases stayed unmatched. This CDR3 reads CASSSSGGANTGELFF. The CDR3 DNA follows: TGCGCCAGCAGCTCTAGCGGGGGAGCGAACACCGGGGAGCTGTTTTTT.